This paragraph covers one TCR beta chain sequence. The antigen is undetermined. The data stem from a study of T cell responses to AZD1222 COVID-19 vaccine. Findings of the study overall: Donors were chiefly white British, with a greater number of females, and clonal diversity was perhaps underestimated.

Clones were sequenced by immunoSEQ multiplex PCR, and TCRdb holds only the in-frame ones, with some missing. The sample contains about 84,000 clones, approximately 85% of which appear only once. The material sequenced was peripheral blood, taken 28 days after the second AZD1222 dose. This TCR derives from an adult who received the AZD1222 COVID-19 vaccine.

The CDR3 coding sequence is TGCGCCAGCAGCTCTTCTCGTCAGATCACAGATACGCAGTATTTT. Its translation: CASSSSRQITDTQYF. V gene TRBV5-1 combines with J gene TRBJ2-3, with D unclear. Trimming left V 3 bases short and J 2 bases short, with 13 bases between. Germline V CDR1 and CDR2: SGHRS, YFSETQ. This CDR3 region has 15 residues.